This T cell receptor (beta chain) stems from a study of human T cells and chemical hapten exposure. Using its own MiXCR run on the RACE reads, TCRdb lists one record per CDR3 protein. The sample contains about 80,000 distinct CDR3 sequences, around a tenth of which appear only once. CDR3 length: 14 amino acids. Deletions cut 1 base from V and 4 bases from J, with 9 bases between. Germline loops: CDR1 SEHNR, CDR2 FQNEAQ (reference sequence). Time point reported: patch test 2, 6 weeks after DPC sensitization. Stated treatment: therapeutic diphenylcyclopropenone sensitization with weekly scalp DPC. Each patch test followed a blood draw.

This sample comprised whole blood, obtained in connection with sensitization to the hapten diphenylcyclopropenone (DPC). The receptor's source is a man between 18 and 35 years old with alopecia areata. Some clones in this sample may be carry-over from other donors' samples. The rearrangement links TRBV7-9 to TRBJ2-3; no clear D gene. The CDR3 spells CASSLGVAPDTQYF. CDR3 nucleotides: TGTGCCAGCAGCTTAGGGGTAGCTCCAGATACGCAGTATTTT.